A single sample gave rise to the 17 T cell receptor beta chains below, sequenced in a study of blood T cell repertoires in COVID-19. Sequenced by immunoSEQ multiplex PCR; TCRdb stores in-frame clones only, minus some. This repertoire shows roughly 260,000 clones, roughly 90% found once; its top ten account for over 4%. The sequencing input was peripheral blood. The receptors originated from a man aged 55 to 70 who had recovered from COVID-19.

This chain joins TRBV2 and TRBJ1-2; D unresolved. This CDR3 has 13 residues. Germline-derived CDR1 and CDR2 are SNHLY and FYNNEI. V dropped 2 bases and J dropped 6 bases, with 10 bases sitting between them. CDR3 protein: CASSEKRVDGYTF. Written as DNA, the CDR3 is TGTGCCAGCAGTGAAAAGCGCGTTGATGGCTACACCTTC.

The V call is TRBV11-2, the J call TRBJ2-2, with D perhaps TRBD2 (6 bases). The CDR3 covers 15 residues. Trimming took off 6 bases at V and 5 bases at J, with 16 bases between the two ends. Germline CDR1 reads SGHAT; CDR2 reads FQNNGV. The CDR3 DNA reads as TGTGCCAGCAGGCCCGCCGGGAGATATACCGGGGAGCTGTTTTTT. Translated: CASRPAGRYTGELFF. Drawing the rest from reference TRBV11-2 and TRBJ2-2, the complete variable domain is EAGVAQSPRYKIIEKRQSVAFWCNPISGHATLYWYQQILGQGPKLLIQFQNNGVVDDSQLPKDRFSAERLKGVDSTLKIQPAKLEDSAVYLCASRPAGRYTGELFFGEGSRLTVL.

This chain links TRBV6-4 with TRBJ2-1; possible D gene TRBD2, 5 bases. Trimming removed 5 bases at V and 2 bases at J, with 7 bases between. The CDR3 spans 13 residues. The germline V gene has CDR1 MRHNA and CDR2 SNTAGT. This chain's CDR3 is CASSPGTYNEQFF. Written as DNA, the CDR3 is TGTGCCAGCAGTCCCGGGACCTACAATGAGCAGTTCTTC.

J is TRBJ1-2 and V is TRBV2, with D unresolved. This CDR3 spans 12 amino acids. Trimming shortened V by 4 bases and J by 4 bases, and 7 bases separated the two germline ends. From germline, CDR1 is SNHLY and CDR2 FYNNEI. CDR3 DNA: TGTGCCAGCAGTGCGAGTTCCTATGGCTACACCTTC. Its protein is CASSASSYGYTF.

The chain links TRBV21-1 to TRBJ1-3; TRBD1, the D gene given by the table, was not confirmed from the DNA. TRBV21-1 is listed as a pseudogene. The CDR3 totals 14 residues. The CDR3 sequence: CASSTTGAGNTIYF. The CDR3 DNA reads as TGTGCCAGCAGCACCACAGGGGCTGGAAACACCATATATTTT.

CDR3 nucleotides: TGTGCCAGCAGCATGGAGACAGGGACAGAGACCCAGTACTTC. It yields the protein CASSMETGTETQYF. The V and J genes are TRBV7-9 and TRBJ2-5, with 7 bases aligning to TRBD1. Germline lookup yields CDR1 SEHNR and CDR2 FQNEAQ (reference sequence). The V gene end was trimmed by 5 bases and the J gene end by 4 bases; junction bases not matched to a gene: 7. The CDR3 is 14 residues long. Combining the CDR3 with reference TRBV7-9 and TRBJ2-5 gives the whole variable domain DTGVSQNPRHKITKRGQNVTFRCDPISEHNRLYWYRQTLGQGPEFLTYFQNEAQLEKSRLLSDRFSAERPKGSFSTLEIQRTEQGDSAMYLCASSMETGTETQYFGPGTRLLVL.

J is TRBJ2-5 and V is TRBV7-3, with D possibly matching TRBD2 (6 bases). Trimming left V 7 bases short and J 3 bases short, with 15 bases between. CDR1 is SGHTA, CDR2 FQGTGA, per germline. The CDR3 has 14 residues. CDR3 nucleotide sequence: TGTGCCAGCACTGTGGTGGAGGGCGAAGAGACCCAGTACTTC. Its translation is CASTVVEGEETQYF. The complete variable domain, with remaining parts taken from reference TRBV7-3 and TRBJ2-5, reads GAGVSQTPSNKVTEKGKYVELRCDPISGHTALYWYRQSLGQGPEFLIYFQGTGAADDSGLPNDRFFAVRPEGSVSTLKIQRTERGDSAVYLCASTVVEGEETQYFGPGTRLLVL.

The V and J genes are TRBV14 and TRBJ1-3; D unresolved. V dropped 4 bases and J dropped 4 bases, with 2 bases sitting between them. The germline V gene encodes CDR1 SGHDN and CDR2 FVKESK. CDR3 size: 11 residues. CDR3 region: CASSLGNTIYF. CDR3 coding DNA: TGTGCCAGCAGCCTAGGAAACACCATATATTTT.

The chain uses TRBV5-8 and TRBJ2-7; 8 nucleotides match TRBD1. Germline-derived CDR1 and CDR2 are SGHTS and YDEGEE. CDR3 length: 15 amino acids. V dropped 3 bases and J dropped 1; count of bases not matched to a gene: 6. DNA for the CDR3: TGTGCCAGCAGCTCCGGACAGGGAGTTTCCTACGAGCAGTACTTC. Residues: CASSSGQGVSYEQYF. Full variable domain (outside the CDR3, taken from reference TRBV5-8 and TRBJ2-7): EAGVTQSPTHLIKTRGQQATLRCSPISGHTSVYWYQQALGLGLQFLLWYDEGEERNRGNFPPRFSGRQFPNYSSELNVNALELEDSALYLCASSSGQGVSYEQYFGPGTRLTVT.

The rearrangement joins TRBV11-3 to TRBJ2-3; 9 bases match TRBD1. Germline CDR1 SGHNT, CDR2 YENEEA. The V gene end was trimmed by 1 base and the J gene end by 4 bases; junction bases not matched to a gene: 3. The CDR3 consists of 15 residues. In DNA, the CDR3 is TGTGCCAGCAGCTTAGGGACAGGGGCCGCAGATACGCAGTATTTT. Translating it yields CASSLGTGAADTQYF.

The V gene is TRBV7-2, the J gene TRBJ1-2, with 8 bases lining up with TRBD1. This CDR3 has 17 residues. Germline V gene data show CDR1 as SGHTA and CDR2 as FQGNSA. V was pared by 1 base and J by 4 bases, with 11 bases of the junction left unmatched. In nucleotides, the CDR3 is TGTGCCAGCAGCTTAGGAGGCGGACAGGGTGGTGTCTATGGCTACACCTTC. Residues: CASSLGGGQGGVYGYTF.

The chain uses TRBV3-1 (or the pseudogene TRBV3-2) and TRBJ1-4; tentative D call: TRBD1 (5 bases). The CDR3 loop spans 20 amino acids. Germline lookup yields CDR1 LGHDT and CDR2 YNNKEL (reference sequence). V was pared by 1 base and J by 0 bases, with 21 bases between. The CDR3, as DNA: TGTGCCAGCAGCCAAGCCAGATGGGGGGACCGAGTATCAACTAATGAAAAACTGTTTTTT. The encoded protein is CASSQARWGDRVSTNEKLFF.

This chain joins TRBV19 and TRBJ2-6, with TRBD1 identical over 8 bases. The CDR3 is 15 residues long. Trimming cost V 4 bases and J 2 bases; bases outside gene matches: 1. CDR1 is LNHDA and CDR2 is SQIVND in the germline V gene (reference sequence). Here the CDR3 DNA reads TGTGCCAGTAGTAAACAGGGGGCTGGGGCCAACGTCCTGACTTTC. Translating it yields CASSKQGAGANVLTF.

The chain combines TRBV4-2 with TRBJ1-2, with 7 bases lining up with TRBD1. The V segment lost 0 bases and the J segment 4 bases; nucleotides outside the gene matches: 5. Germline CDR1 reads LGHNA; CDR2 reads YNFKEQ. The CDR3 is 15 residues long. The CDR3 is CASSQEIGTAYGYTF. In nucleotides, the CDR3 is TGTGCCAGCAGCCAAGAAATCGGGACAGCCTATGGCTACACCTTC.

The chain is built from TRBV7-2 and TRBJ2-5, with TRBD1 as a possible D gene (6 bases). Per germline, CDR1 SGHTA and CDR2 FQGNSA. This CDR3 is built from 15 residues. Trimming removed 0 bases at V and 5 bases at J, with 13 bases between. CDR3 loop: CASSLATGMVETQYF. The DNA of the CDR3 is TGTGCCAGCAGCTTAGCCACAGGGATGGTGGAGACCCAGTACTTC.

V gene TRBV10-2 combines with J gene TRBJ1-2, with 9 nucleotides matching TRBD1. Germline assignment: CDR1 WSHSY and CDR2 SAAADI. The CDR3 contains 14 residues. After removal of 2 bases from V and 8 bases from J, the junction contained 6 bases not matched to a gene. The CDR3 here is CASSEPWTGEGYTF. CDR3 sequence (DNA): TGCGCCAGCAGTGAGCCCTGGACAGGGGAAGGCTACACCTTC.

The V and J genes are TRBV13 and TRBJ2-7, with D hard to call. CDR3 length equals 13 residues. The ends were cut back, 5 bases at V and 2 bases at J, with 10 bases in the middle. CDR1 and CDR2 (germline): PRHDT, FYEKMQ (reference sequence). The CDR3 here is CASSLPLTYEQYF. The DNA for the CDR3 is TGTGCCAGCAGCCTACCCCTGACCTACGAGCAGTACTTC.